A single sample is the source of the 12 T cell receptor beta chains below, sequenced in a study of early T cells in non-severe SARS-CoV-2 infection. One entry per CDR3 protein results from TCRdb running MiXCR on the 5' RACE reads. Among tens of thousands of distinct CDR3 sequences listed, less than 9.5% were seen once. Sequences were derived from whole blood, sampled at baseline. The source of these receptors is an adult who was a healthcare worker with PCR-confirmed SARS-CoV-2 infection or an uninfected control (not recorded which).

The chain combines TRBV30 with TRBJ2-7, with 10 nucleotides matching TRBD2. The CDR3 runs to 14 residues. CDR1 is GTSNPN, CDR2 SVGIG, per germline (reference sequence). The junction had 5 bases not matched to a gene; V was cut back by 1 base and J by 5 bases. The chain's CDR3 is CAWSAGLAPHEQYF. CDR3 coding DNA: TGTGCCTGGAGTGCGGGACTAGCGCCCCACGAGCAGTACTTC.

The table lists this clonotype with a few counts. The chain has TRBV7-9 and TRBJ2-7; D is possibly TRBD1 (7 bases). The CDR3 is 14 residues long. Trimming removed 1 base from V and 6 bases from J, with 13 bases in between. CDR1 and CDR2 (germline): SEHNR, FQNEAQ (reference sequence). CDR3 DNA sequence: TGTGCCAGCAGCTTAGAGTCAGGGGGGCGCGAGCAGTACTTC. Its protein product is CASSLESGGREQYF.

The sample holds many counts of this clonotype. The chain recombines TRBV12-3 or TRBV12-4 with TRBJ2-3, with TRBD2 identical over 15 bases. V lost 2 bases and J lost 1; bases outside the gene matches: 19. The CDR3 spans 23 residues. This CDR3 is CASSLRRPGLAGGKYDRTDTQYF. The CDR3 DNA sequence: TGTGCCAGCAGTTTAAGGCGCCCGGGACTAGCGGGAGGTAAATATGACCGCACAGATACGCAGTATTTT.

The table lists this clonotype with many counts. The chain carries TRBV6-1 and TRBJ2-2; no clear D gene. Germline values: CDR1 MNHNS, CDR2 SASEGT. This CDR3 comprises 17 residues. V dropped 0 bases and J dropped 6 bases, with 17 bases sitting between them. DNA of the CDR3: TGTGCCAGCAGTGAAGCGCTTCTAGGGAATCGTCCCGGGGAGCTGTTTTTT. This encodes CASSEALLGNRPGELFF.

The chain recombines TRBV12-3 or TRBV12-4 with TRBJ1-1; D is perhaps TRBD1 (6 bases). The CDR3 has 14 residues. Trimming cost V 6 bases and J 2 bases, with 13 bases left between them. CDR3 sequence reads: CASRLGTINTEAFF. CDR3 nucleotide sequence: TGTGCCAGCAGACTAGGGACAATTAACACTGAAGCTTTCTTT.

The chain uses TRBV29-1 and TRBJ1-2, with D maybe TRBD1 (5 bases). The V and J ends lost 6 bases and 6 bases respectively, with 11 bases between them. The germline gives CDR1 SQVTM, CDR2 ANQGSEA. This CDR3 has 11 amino acids. The chain's CDR3 is CSVRDANGYTF. The DNA of the CDR3 is TGCAGCGTCCGGGACGCCAATGGCTACACCTTC.

The sample holds many counts of this clonotype. The V call is TRBV2, the J call TRBJ2-7; tentatively, D is TRBD2 (6 bases). This CDR3 is 17 amino acids long. Between the trimmed V and J ends, which lost 6 bases and 2 bases, there was a span of 23 bases. From germline, CDR1 is SNHLY and CDR2 FYNNEI. The CDR3 spells CASSFTSSGDRTYEQYF. The CDR3 region has the DNA TGTGCCAGCAGCTTCACTAGCTCGGGGGACCGTACCTACGAGCAGTACTTC.

The rearrangement joins TRBV29-1 to TRBJ2-5; TRBD1 might be the D (7 bases). The germline V and J ends were trimmed by 7 bases and 5 bases, with 14 bases remaining between them. Germline assignment: CDR1 SQVTM and CDR2 ANQGSEA. CDR3 length: 12 residues. CDR3 sequence reads: CSGQGGTETQYF. The DNA of the CDR3 is TGCAGCGGTCAGGGGGGAACCGAGACCCAGTACTTC.

This clonotype came up a few times. The V and J genes are TRBV29-1 and TRBJ1-4; D unresolved. The CDR3 loop spans 14 amino acids. V shed 3 bases and J shed 7 bases, with 15 bases lying between them. The V gene's germline CDR1 is SQVTM and CDR2 ANQGSEA. In nucleotides, the CDR3 is TGCAGCGTTGATGGGCACCTGGTGGGTGAAAAACTGTTTTTT. Protein sequence: CSVDGHLVGEKLFF.

This clonotype was detected a few times. This chain links TRBV11-2 with TRBJ1-2; D gene unclear. Deletions cut 2 bases from V and 8 bases from J, with 9 bases between. There are 12 residues in the CDR3. The V gene's germline CDR1 is SGHAT and CDR2 FQNNGV. CDR3 in amino acids: CASSLSMYGYTF. Written as DNA, the CDR3 is TGTGCCAGCAGCTTAAGTATGTACGGCTACACCTTC.

This rearrangement joins TRBV7-2 to TRBJ2-1, with D maybe TRBD1 (6 bases). The CDR3 covers 16 residues. V was shortened by 5 bases and J by 0 bases, with 14 bases between the two germline ends. Per germline, CDR1 SGHTA and CDR2 FQGNSA. The CDR3, as DNA: TGTGCCAGCAGCGCTCACACGGACAGCTCCTACAATGAGCAGTTCTTC. This codes for CASSAHTDSSYNEQFF.

This clonotype was counted many times. The chain employs TRBV30 and TRBJ1-6; no clear D. Germline-derived CDR1 and CDR2 are GTSNPN and SVGIG (reference sequence). The CDR3 totals 16 residues. Between the trimmed V and J ends, which lost 3 bases and 0 bases, there was a span of 12 bases. DNA of the CDR3: TGTGCCTGGAGCTCAGGTAGAGGCTCCTATAATTCACCCCTCCACTTT. Its translation is CAWSSGRGSYNSPLHF.